The clone carrying this T cell receptor beta chain was picked up a small number of times. The data derive from a study of T cell repertoires in cytomegalovirus infection. Study context: Public signatures in TCR beta pointed to CMV infection and matching HLA type.

Losses at the gene ends were 5 bases for V and 6 bases for J; bases not matched to a gene: 10. This CDR3 is 16 amino acids long. Germline CDR1 is SGHVS and CDR2 is FQNEAQ. TCRdb re-called the reads through MiXCR, storing one row per CDR3 protein. The data hold more than 150,000 distinct CDR3 sequences, with roughly a fifth observed a single time. Input material: PBMCs. This clonotype originated in a human donor in good health (CMV status not recorded). Some clones in this sample may be carry-over from other donors' samples. The chain recombines TRBV7-8 with TRBJ1-5; TRBD1 matches at 10 bases. The CDR3: CASSGRTGGTTQPQHF. The DNA of the CDR3 is TGTGCCAGCAGCGGCCGGACAGGGGGAACGACTCAGCCCCAGCATTTT.